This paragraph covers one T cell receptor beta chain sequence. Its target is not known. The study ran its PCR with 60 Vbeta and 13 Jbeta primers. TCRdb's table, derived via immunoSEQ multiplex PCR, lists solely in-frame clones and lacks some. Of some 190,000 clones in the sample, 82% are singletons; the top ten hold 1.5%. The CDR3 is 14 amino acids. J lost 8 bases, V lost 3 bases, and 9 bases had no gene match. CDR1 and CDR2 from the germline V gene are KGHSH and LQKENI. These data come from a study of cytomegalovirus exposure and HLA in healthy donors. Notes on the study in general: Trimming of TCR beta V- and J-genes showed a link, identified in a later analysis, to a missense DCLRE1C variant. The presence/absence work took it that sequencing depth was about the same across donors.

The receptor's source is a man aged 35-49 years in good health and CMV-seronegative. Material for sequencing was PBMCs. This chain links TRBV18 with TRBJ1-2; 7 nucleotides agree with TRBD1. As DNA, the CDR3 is TGTGCCAGCTCACCCGGGACAGAAACGTGGGGCTACACCTTC. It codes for CASSPGTETWGYTF. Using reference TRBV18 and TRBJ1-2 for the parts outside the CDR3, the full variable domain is NAGVMQNPRHLVRRRGQEARLRCSPMKGHSHVYWYRQLPEEGLKFMVYLQKENIIDESGMPKERFSAEFPKEGPSILRIQQVVRGDSAAYFCASSPGTETWGYTFGSGTRLTVV.